This TCR beta chain comes out of a study of T-cell memory formation after mild COVID-19. Study summary: TCR clusters were largely donor specific.

Each CDR3 protein is one row after TCRdb ran MiXCR on the 5' RACE reads. Among around 430,000 distinct CDR3 sequences listed, roughly 15% were seen once. Note on this clonotype: Its cognate antigen is unknown.

The CDR3 extends over 16 amino acids. Germline values: CDR1 SGHAT, CDR2 FQNNGV. V was shortened by 1 base and J by 5 bases, with 14 bases between the two germline ends. Overall study results and limits: Within pre-infection memory, some responding clones were found, suggesting cross-reactive memory joined.

This sequence was found in a man younger than 35 who had mild COVID-19 (a few samples of this study predate the infection). Cell type and time point are not known. This chain connects TRBV11-2 to TRBJ2-2, with D tentatively TRBD1 (6 bases). Sequenced material: PBMCs or a T cell subset sorted from them (not recorded which). The CDR3 DNA follows: TGTGCCAGCAGCTTAGGTACCGGGACATTAACCGGGGAGCTGTTTTTT. Amino acid sequence: CASSLGTGTLTGELFF.